This T cell receptor beta chain was recorded in a study of identical twins. Points from the study as a whole: Conclusions were based on cross-sectional statistical analysis, without following the same donors.

CDR3 length equals 14 residues. Germline CDR1 SQVTM, CDR2 ANQGSEA. The V and J ends lost 1 base and 3 bases respectively, with 11 bases between them. This clonotype was counted at least ten times. Its antigen is as yet unknown. One entry per CDR3 protein, called by TCRdb with MiXCR from the 5' RACE reads. The table has around 95,000 distinct CDR3 sequences, around 5.5% seen once. V gene TRBV29-1 combines with J gene TRBJ2-3, with D unresolved. The receptor was isolated from a woman aged 45-60 years in good health. The sample comprised memory T cells sorted from blood. CDR3 sequence (DNA): TGCAGCGTTGAAGTCCAGTTTGGAACAGATACGCAGTATTTT. Its translation is CSVEVQFGTDTQYF.